These 31 T cell receptor beta chains originate from one sample sequenced in a study of CD8+ T cells in alopecia areata. Sample treatment: oral pan-JAK inhibitor, 5-10 mg twice daily. Following extraction, RNA underwent reverse transcription to cDNA, which served as the sequencing template. The assay was immunoSEQ multiplex PCR, and TCRdb's table has in-frame clones only and misses some. The sample gives some 170,000 clones, about three fifths of which show up once; roughly 17% is in the top ten. The starting material was CD4+ T cells sorted from blood, obtained at approximately week 61, from a patient treated with tofacitinib. These receptors were taken from a human donor with alopecia areata.

This rearrangement joins TRBV15 to TRBJ1-6; D is uncertain. Germline V lookup: CDR1 LNHNV, CDR2 YYDKDF (reference sequence). The CDR3 is 17 amino acids. Trimming shortened V by 0 bases and J by 9 bases, and 18 bases separated the two germline ends. This CDR3 is CATSRDSPRLLTSPLHF. In DNA form, the CDR3 reads TGTGCCACCAGCAGAGATAGTCCGCGCCTCTTAACTTCACCCCTCCACTTT.

This chain joins TRBV4-2 and TRBJ1-5; D gene uncertain. Looked up from germline, CDR1 is LGHNA and CDR2 is YNFKEQ. CDR3 size: 14 residues. V was shortened by 0 bases and J by 8 bases, with 11 bases between the two germline ends. Here the CDR3 DNA reads TGTGCCAGCAGCCAAGAAAGCCTTGCCGAGCCCCAGCATTTT. Protein sequence: CASSQESLAEPQHF.

This chain connects TRBV27 to TRBJ1-5; D is unresolved. Germline V CDR1 and CDR2: MNHEY, SMNVEV (reference sequence). The V and J ends lost 3 bases and 8 bases respectively, with 11 bases between them. The CDR3 is made up of 13 amino acids. The CDR3 bases are TGTGCCAGCAGTTTTAGGGCGAGCGAGCCCCAGCATTTT. The encoded protein is CASSFRASEPQHF.

The V and J genes are TRBV6-6 and TRBJ1-3; the D is unclear. Germline CDR1 and CDR2: MNHNY and SVGAGI (reference sequence). The CDR3 is 16 residues long. Trimming took 6 bases from V and 4 from J, leaving 19 bases between them. The CDR3 spells CASSAFPKTKGNTIYF. DNA of the CDR3: TGTGCCAGCAGCGCCTTCCCCAAAACTAAGGGAAACACCATATATTTT.

V and J are TRBV9 and TRBJ1-6; D is unresolved. Germline assignment: CDR1 SGDLS and CDR2 YYNGEE. The V and J ends lost 4 bases and 6 bases respectively, with 8 bases between them. The CDR3 has 13 amino acids. DNA of the CDR3: TGTGCCAGCAGCACAGAAACTAATTCACCCCTCCACTTT. Translation gives CASSTETNSPLHF.

The chain links TRBV5-5 to TRBJ1-1; the D gene is possibly TRBD1 (5 bases). The germline V and J ends were trimmed by 5 bases and 1 base, with 15 bases remaining between them. The CDR3 contains 15 residues. CDR1 and CDR2 from the germline V gene are SGHKS and YYEKEE (reference sequence). The chain's CDR3 is CASSPWGTKNTEAFF. CDR3 DNA: TGTGCCAGCAGTCCGTGGGGCACTAAGAACACTGAAGCTTTCTTT. Drawing the rest from reference TRBV5-5 and TRBJ1-1, the complete variable domain is DAGVTQSPTHLIKTRGQQVTLRCSPISGHKSVSWYQQVLGQGPQFIFQYYEKEERGRGNFPDRFSARQFPNYSSELNVNALLLGDSALYLCASSPWGTKNTEAFFGQGTRLTVV.

The chain couples TRBV30 to TRBJ2-1; TRBD2 matches at 8 bases. Germline-derived CDR1 and CDR2 are GTSNPN and SVGIG (reference sequence). This CDR3 comprises 15 residues. Trimming at V came to 2 bases and at J to 4 bases, leaving 7 bases not matched to a gene. The CDR3 sequence: CAWSSGLVGYNEQFF. The CDR3 DNA is TGTGCCTGGAGTTCGGGACTAGTGGGTTACAATGAGCAGTTCTTC.

A remark on this clone: At the DNA level, this CDR3 is encoded by other sequences in the same sample as well. The chain links TRBV30 to TRBJ1-5; no clear D gene. Looked up from germline, CDR1 is GTSNPN and CDR2 is SVGIG (reference sequence). This CDR3 contains 13 residues. V lost 4 bases, J lost 0 bases, and 7 bases lay in between. CDR3 in DNA: TGTGCCTGGAACCGGTATAGCAATCAGCCCCAGCATTTT. It codes for CAWNRYSNQPQHF.

The chain carries TRBV30 and TRBJ1-5; D ambiguous. The germline V and J ends were trimmed by 2 bases and 3 bases, with 8 bases remaining between them. Germline V gives CDR1 GTSNPN, CDR2 SVGIG (reference sequence). The CDR3 runs 13 residues. The CDR3 sequence is CAWSSGPNQPQHF. DNA of the CDR3: TGTGCCTGGAGTTCGGGCCCCAATCAGCCCCAGCATTTT.

This clone came up a few times. V usage is TRBV4-1 and J usage is TRBJ1-2; D unclear. Trimming took off 0 bases at V and 8 bases at J, with 13 bases between the two ends. Germline V gives CDR1 MGHRA, CDR2 YSYEKL. The CDR3 has 14 residues. CDR3 nucleotides: TGCGCCAGCAGCCAAGATGGAAGGTTTTTGGGCTACACCTTC. Translated: CASSQDGRFLGYTF.

This clone has only a few counts. J is TRBJ2-3 and V is TRBV7-2; the D gene is possibly TRBD2 (6 bases). Germline-derived CDR1 and CDR2 are SGHTA and FQGNSA. The CDR3 is 15 amino acids. The V end lost 1 base, the J end lost 0 bases, and 8 bases lay between the germline ends. The CDR3 region is CASSLVAGSTDTQYF. The CDR3 DNA is TGTGCCAGCAGCTTAGTGGCGGGGAGCACAGATACGCAGTATTTT. Full variable domain (rest looked up from reference TRBV7-2 and TRBJ2-3): GAGVSQSPSNKVTEKGKDVELRCDPISGHTALYWYRQSLGQGLEFLIYFQGNSAPDKSGLPSDRFSAERTGGSVSTLTIQRTQQEDSAVYLCASSLVAGSTDTQYFGPGTRLTVL.

This clone was seen only a few times. The V gene is TRBV7-9, the J gene TRBJ2-3, with D uncertain. Trimming shortened V by 1 base and J by 1 base, and 6 bases separated the two germline ends. This CDR3 has 14 residues. Germline V gene lookup returns CDR1 SEHNR and CDR2 FQNEAQ (reference sequence). Here the CDR3 reads CASSLEIRTDTQYF. The CDR3, as DNA: TGTGCCAGCAGCTTAGAGATACGCACAGATACGCAGTATTTT.

The CDR3 loop reads CSVDGSGGATDTQYF. DNA for the CDR3: TGCAGCGTTGATGGTAGCGGGGGGGCAACAGATACGCAGTATTTT. The genes are TRBV29-1 and TRBJ2-3; 11 nucleotides match TRBD2. CDR1 is SQVTM, CDR2 ANQGSEA, per germline. V lost 3 bases and J lost 3; bases outside the gene matches: 5. The CDR3 spans 15 residues.

The rearrangement joins TRBV5-1 to TRBJ1-2, with D maybe TRBD1 (5 bases). The CDR3 totals 14 residues. Per germline, CDR1 SGHRS and CDR2 YFSETQ. The V and J ends lost 1 base and 5 bases respectively, with 12 bases between them. CDR3 region: CASSLTDSTYGYTF. The CDR3 DNA follows: TGCGCCAGCAGCTTGACCGACAGTACGTATGGCTACACCTTC.

By sample share, this clone is medium-sized. V and J are TRBV7-3 and TRBJ2-7; 9 bases map to TRBD1. Trimming cost V 4 bases and J 2 bases; bases outside gene matches: 3. Per the germline V gene, CDR1 is SGHTA and CDR2 is FQGTGA. The CDR3 sequence is 14 residues long. The CDR3 here is CASSSGTGTYEQYF. The CDR3 nucleotides read TGTGCCAGCAGCTCCGGGACAGGGACCTACGAGCAGTACTTC.

This clone came up a few times. J is TRBJ1-5 and V is TRBV10-3, with D tentatively TRBD1 (5 bases). CDR3 length: 13 residues. Germline CDR1 reads ENHRY; CDR2 reads SYGVKD. Trimming pared 4 bases from V and 3 bases from J, leaving 7 bases between. CDR3: CAISGQSNQPQHF. CDR3 sequence (DNA): TGTGCCATCAGTGGACAGTCCAATCAGCCCCAGCATTTT.

The rearrangement links TRBV5-1 to TRBJ1-5; possibly TRBD1 for D (6 bases). The V and J ends lost 7 bases and 5 bases respectively, with 19 bases between them. CDR3 length: 15 residues. CDR1 and CDR2 from the germline V gene are SGHRS and YFSETQ. The chain's CDR3 is CASLWGRPGDQPQHF. CDR3 sequence (DNA): TGCGCCAGCCTGTGGGGGCGACCCGGGGATCAGCCCCAGCATTTT.

V usage is TRBV12-5 and J usage is TRBJ1-6; D is ambiguous. This CDR3 is built from 13 residues. CDR1 is LGHNT, CDR2 FRNRAP, per germline. The V and J ends lost 1 base and 10 bases respectively, with 8 bases between them. CDR3 nucleotide sequence: TGTGCTAGTGGTTTGGCTACCGACTCACCCCTCCACTTT. This sequence encodes CASGLATDSPLHF.

There are a few counts of this clone. This chain uses TRBV21-1 with TRBJ2-2. TRBV21-1 is labeled a pseudogene. CDR3 length: 12 residues. The CDR3 region has the DNA TGTGCCAGCAGCAAGAACACCGGGGAGCTGTTTTTT. Residues: CASSKNTGELFF.

Concerning this clone: The sample has other DNA sequences that encode this CDR3 too. The chain employs TRBV29-1 and TRBJ2-7; tentatively, D is TRBD2 (5 bases). The V end was cut by 6 bases, the J end by 2 bases, with 11 bases between. This CDR3 region has 12 residues. CDR1 is SQVTM, CDR2 ANQGSEA, per germline. CDR3 sequence reads: CSVGSGTYEQYF. The CDR3 DNA sequence: TGCAGCGTGGGGAGCGGAACCTACGAGCAGTACTTC.

V and J are TRBV12-5 and TRBJ1-1; 7 nucleotides align to TRBD1. J gave up 9 bases and V 6 bases, and 7 bases lay outside the gene matches. The CDR3 is made up of 12 amino acids. Looked up from germline, CDR1 is LGHNT and CDR2 is FRNRAP. DNA of the CDR3: TGTGCTAGTGGAACGACAGGGTTGCAAGCTTTCTTT. Amino acid sequence: CASGTTGLQAFF.

This clone was found a few times. The rearrangement links TRBV30 to TRBJ1-2, with D hard to call. Trimming removed 5 bases at V and 5 bases at J, with 15 bases between. There are 13 residues in the CDR3. From germline, CDR1 is GTSNPN and CDR2 SVGIG (reference sequence). The CDR3 sequence is CAWVNTERYGYTF. The DNA for the CDR3 is TGTGCCTGGGTAAACACCGAGCGTTATGGCTACACCTTC.

V is TRBV6-6 and J is TRBJ1-2; 8 bases match TRBD1. V gave up 6 bases and J gave up 6 bases; unmatched junction bases: 15. This CDR3 is built from 16 residues. The germline gives CDR1 MNHNY, CDR2 SVGAGI (reference sequence). The CDR3 region is CASRATSVTGGHGYTF. CDR3 coding DNA: TGTGCCAGCAGGGCTACTAGTGTTACAGGGGGGCATGGCTACACCTTC.

The rearrangement links TRBV7-9 to TRBJ1-1; TRBD1 is a possible D gene (5 bases). CDR3 length equals 16 residues. In germline, CDR1 is SEHNR, CDR2 FQNEAQ (reference sequence). Trimming removed 0 bases at V and 5 bases at J, with 16 bases between. As DNA, the CDR3 is TGTGCCAGCAGCTTAGCGCTCGGGACGAAAGGTACTGAAGCTTTCTTT. Translating it yields CASSLALGTKGTEAFF.

This clone came up a few times. This chain joins TRBV30 and TRBJ2-1; 11 bases fit TRBD2. Trimming removed 6 bases from V and 4 bases from J; junction bases left unmatched: 8. Per germline, CDR1 GTSNPN and CDR2 SVGIG (reference sequence). The CDR3 is 15 amino acids. The CDR3 is CACPPASGGYNEQFF. In nucleotides, the CDR3 is TGTGCCTGCCCCCCGGCTAGCGGGGGGTACAATGAGCAGTTCTTC.

About this clone: Other DNA sequences from this sample encode an identical CDR3 as well. The V gene is TRBV10-3, the J gene TRBJ1-5, with a weak D call TRBD1 (5 bases). The CDR3 covers 13 residues. Germline V gene sequence: CDR1 ENHRY, CDR2 SYGVKD. The ends were cut back, 6 bases at V and 4 bases at J, with 10 bases in the middle. CDR3 coding DNA: TGTGCCATCAGGGGGACGGAAAATCAGCCCCAGCATTTT. This sequence encodes CAIRGTENQPQHF.

The CDR3 spells CAWSVQYNEQFF. The CDR3 bases are TGTGCCTGGAGTGTACAGTACAATGAGCAGTTCTTC. V gene TRBV30 combines with J gene TRBJ2-1, with D unclear. V lost 0 bases and J lost 4, with 4 bases in between. This CDR3 has 12 amino acids. Germline-derived CDR1 and CDR2 are GTSNPN and SVGIG (reference sequence). Full variable domain (remainder filled in from reference TRBV30 and TRBJ2-1): SQTIHQWPATLVQPVGSPLSLECTVEGTSNPNLYWYRQAAGRGLQLLFYSVGIGQISSEVPQNLSASRPQDRQFILSSKKLLLSDSGFYLCAWSVQYNEQFFGPGTRLTVL.

This clone occurred a few times. The genes are TRBV29-1 and TRBJ2-1; 10 bases fit TRBD2. Looked up from germline, CDR1 is SQVTM and CDR2 is ANQGSEA. The CDR3 sequence is 16 residues long. The ends lost 0 bases at V and 11 bases at J; junction bases unmatched: 13. The CDR3 spells CSVEDRAGGPSPQQFF. CDR3 bases: TGCAGCGTTGAAGACCGAGCGGGGGGGCCGTCCCCCCAGCAGTTCTTC.

This clone was recorded a few times. The rearrangement joins TRBV10-2 to TRBJ2-6, with TRBD1 matching 10 bases. The length of the CDR3 is 15 residues. Unmatched junction bases numbered 5, after V lost 3 bases and J lost 9 bases. Germline CDR1 reads WSHSY; CDR2 reads SAAADI. The chain's CDR3 is CASSESTGGVNVLTF. CDR3 DNA: TGCGCCAGCAGTGAATCGACAGGGGGCGTCAACGTCCTGACTTTC.

This clone showed up just a few times. This sequence joins TRBV5-1 and TRBJ2-7, with D maybe TRBD1 (6 bases). Per germline, CDR1 SGHRS and CDR2 YFSETQ. The CDR3 extends over 14 amino acids. V was pared by 4 bases and J by 6 bases, with 17 bases between. Here the CDR3 DNA reads TGCGCCAGCAGCGGGTCGAAACAGGGAACCGAGCAGTACTTC. Translated: CASSGSKQGTEQYF. Based on the CDR3 plus reference TRBV5-1 and TRBJ2-7, the full variable domain is KAGVTQTPRYLIKTRGQQVTLSCSPISGHRSVSWYQQTPGQGLQFLFEYFSETQRNKGNFPGRFSGRQFSNSRSEMNVSTLELGDSALYLCASSGSKQGTEQYFGPGTRLTVT.

The rearrangement uses TRBV6-5 and TRBJ2-7; D uncertain. V lost 5 bases to trimming and J lost 2 bases, with 7 bases between them. CDR1 is MNHEY and CDR2 is SVGAGI in the germline V gene. The CDR3 sequence is 12 residues long. CDR3 DNA sequence: TGTGCCAGCAGTGGCCCTACCTACGAGCAGTACTTC. Residues: CASSGPTYEQYF.